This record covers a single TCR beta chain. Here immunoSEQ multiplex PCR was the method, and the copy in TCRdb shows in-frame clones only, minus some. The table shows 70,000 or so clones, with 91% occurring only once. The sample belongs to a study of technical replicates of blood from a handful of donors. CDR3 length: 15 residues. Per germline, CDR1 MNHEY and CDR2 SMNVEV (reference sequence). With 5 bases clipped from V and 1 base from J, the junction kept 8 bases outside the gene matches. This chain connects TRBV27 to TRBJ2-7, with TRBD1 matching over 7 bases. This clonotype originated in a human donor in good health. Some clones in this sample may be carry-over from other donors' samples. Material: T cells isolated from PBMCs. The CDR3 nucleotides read TGTGCCAGCAGTCTCCGACAGGGTGAGTCCTACGAGCAGTACTTC. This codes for CASSLRQGESYEQYF.